Below, one T cell receptor beta chain is given with its context. No cognate antigen has been identified for it. Per-nucleotide qualities are absent, and no much larger clonotype sits a single base away. TCRbeta CDR3 regions were amplified from genomic DNA using the immunoSEQ Assay, a bias-controlled multiplex PCR. As for how the authors treated the data: The number of nucleated cells in each sample was estimated from the amplification of reference gene primers within the assay. To quantify the absolute abundance of each unique TCRbeta CDR3 rearrangement, sequence reads were collapsed and filtered. For each sample, productive Simpson clonality was calculated as the square root of Simpson's diversity index over productive rearrangements. As stored in TCRdb, this immuneACCESS dataset retains in-frame rearrangements with V and J assigned. A fraction of the clones does not appear; measured against another copy, unresolved V genes explain less than half of the discrepancy, and the remainder lacks a known reason. The DNA gave D and trimming, while V, J and clone size come from that table. The sample records about 40,000 clones, about nine tenths of which are singletons. Jointly, the top ten make up 20% to 25% of the sample.

Whole blood was collected in K2EDTA tubes by collaborating institutions according to the institutions' own protocols. For TCRbeta analysis, collaborators shipped samples as frozen whole blood, isolated PBMCs, or DNA extracted from either of those sample types. Reading from cysteine to phenylalanine, the CDR3 counts 11 amino acids. Solely the CDR3 DNA is kept, with 33 bases framed from the first base. V is cut by 11 bases and J by 3 bases, and the space between the germline ends is 10 bases. This record comes from a study of blood T cell repertoires in COVID-19 (TCRdb year 2020). Broadly, across the study: Collaborator samples came from the United States, Italy and Spain and covered acute and convalescent phases of COVID-19. The material from the prospective study consisted of cDNA or gDNA derived from T cells, B-cell-depleted T cells, or PBMCs. Deeply sampled blood TCRbeta repertoires from subjects exposed to, actively infected with, or recovered from COVID-19 were included in the dataset. The repertoires were made available in a free public database intended to serve as a resource for research on the immune response to SARS-CoV-2. Samples were obtained from the ongoing ImmuneRACE study (first 160 participants) and from 1,254 subjects provided by 6 global collaborators. Sample metadata almost always included a de-identified subject ID, COVID-19 status, age in years and sex. Where available, HLA class I and class II types were obtained from metadata supplied by the sample provider rather than from assay-based typing. Paper-wide results and their limitations: How much clinical and demographic metadata was included differed by source and by participant, and the metadata was provided uncurated.

The chain employs TRBV12-3 or TRBV12-4 and TRBJ2-5; the D gene is unclear. This TCR derives from a man in his fifties with active COVID-19. The sample taken for sequencing was peripheral blood. The sequence in DNA is TGTGCCGTGCGCACGGAAGAGACCCAGTACTTC. Its product reads: CAVRTEETQYF.